The 21 T cell receptor beta chains given below trace back to one sample, sequenced in a study of cytomegalovirus exposure and HLA in healthy donors. Vbeta (60) and Jbeta (13) primers were used in the PCR. TCRdb's copy holds only in-frame clones and misses some; the assay was immunoSEQ multiplex PCR. This sample has roughly 180,000 clones; around 75% occur once, and the top ten carry around 2.5%. Sequenced material: PBMCs. All receptors come from a female donor in good health and CMV-seronegative.

This clone was found a few times. The V call is TRBV25-1, the J call TRBJ2-7, with 11 bases aligning to TRBD2. This CDR3 spans 14 amino acids. From germline, CDR1 is MGHDK and CDR2 SYGVNS. The V gene end was trimmed by 5 bases and the J gene end by 3 bases; junction bases not matched to a gene: 3. The CDR3 nucleotides read TGTGCCAGCAGTCTAGCGGGGGGCAACTACGAGCAGTACTTC. Translating it yields CASSLAGGNYEQYF.

This chain links TRBV7-3 with TRBJ2-7; 11 positions match TRBD2. J gave up 5 bases and V 4 bases, and 16 bases lay outside the gene matches. The germline CDR1 and CDR2 sequences are SGHTA and FQGTGA. The CDR3 totals 18 residues. Here the CDR3 reads CASSSTLGVAGGPNEQYF. The CDR3 DNA reads as TGTGCCAGCAGCTCCACCTTGGGGGTAGCGGGAGGGCCTAACGAGCAGTACTTC. The whole variable domain, remainder taken from reference TRBV7-3 and TRBJ2-7, is GAGVSQTPSNKVTEKGKYVELRCDPISGHTALYWYRQSLGQGPEFLIYFQGTGAADDSGLPNDRFFAVRPEGSVSTLKIQRTERGDSAVYLCASSSTLGVAGGPNEQYFGPGTRLTVT.

The V and J genes are TRBV6-5 and TRBJ2-7; the D is unclear. V was pared by 2 bases and J by 2 bases, with 10 bases between. CDR3 length: 14 residues. Germline CDR1 reads MNHEY; CDR2 reads SVGAGI. DNA of the CDR3: TGTGCCAGCAGTTACGGTGGCAGCGCCTACGAGCAGTACTTC. Protein sequence: CASSYGGSAYEQYF.

The V gene is TRBV5-1, the J gene TRBJ2-5; TRBD2 matches at 8 bases. V trimming: 1 base; J trimming: 5 bases; junction bases outside the gene matches: 13. The CDR3 consists of 17 residues. Germline CDR1 SGHRS, CDR2 YFSETQ. The CDR3 nucleotides are TGCGCCAGCAGCTTGATAGGTTCAAGCGGGAGAGCGGAGACCCAGTACTTC. Its translation is CASSLIGSSGRAETQYF.

The chain carries TRBV4-2 and TRBJ2-3; 8 bases agree with TRBD2. Per the germline V gene, CDR1 is LGHNA and CDR2 is YNFKEQ. The V segment lost 4 bases and the J segment 0 bases; nucleotides outside the gene matches: 9. This CDR3 is 17 amino acids long. This CDR3 is CASSPLEREPSTDTQYF. CDR3 DNA sequence: TGTGCCAGCAGCCCACTAGAGCGGGAGCCAAGCACAGATACGCAGTATTTT.

The chain uses TRBV7-2 and TRBJ2-7; D call uncertain. V was clipped by 2 bases and J by 6 bases, with 8 bases between them. This CDR3 region has 12 residues. From germline, CDR1 is SGHTA and CDR2 FQGNSA. The CDR3 is CASSLLLGEQYF. The DNA for the CDR3 is TGTGCCAGCAGCTTACTCCTCGGCGAGCAGTACTTC.

This chain joins TRBV2 and TRBJ2-5; TRBD1 agrees at 10 bases. The tail of the sequence fits TRBJ2-7 better, so the J call may be wrong. The CDR3 sequence is 15 residues long. Germline CDR1 reads SNHLY; CDR2 reads FYNNEI. CDR3 sequence: CASTRRGTGAYEQYF. The CDR3 DNA sequence: TGTGCCAGCACCCGAAGGGGGACAGGGGCCTACGAGCAGTACTTC.

V is TRBV7-2 and J is TRBJ2-1; TRBD2 might be the D (6 bases). Germline CDR1 and CDR2: SGHTA and FQGNSA. The germline V and J ends were trimmed by 2 bases and 9 bases, with 17 bases remaining between them. The CDR3 is 15 amino acids. The CDR3 loop is CASSLRLGGISEQFF. CDR3 nucleotides: TGTGCCAGCAGCTTAAGACTAGGCGGGATAAGTGAGCAGTTCTTC.

The chain has TRBV30 and TRBJ1-6; TRBD1 might be the D (5 bases). This CDR3 spans 13 amino acids. CDR1 and CDR2 from the germline V gene are GTSNPN and SVGIG (reference sequence). Trimming stripped 0 bases from V and 10 bases from J, with 10 bases between. CDR3 in DNA: TGTGCCTGGAGTGTACGGGGGAGATCACCCCTCCACTTT. It encodes CAWSVRGRSPLHF.

The CDR3 nucleotides read TGCGCCAGCAGCCAAGATCGCAGGGGTAGTGTCGATGAGCAGTTCTTC. Translation: CASSQDRRGSVDEQFF. This sequence joins TRBV4-3 and TRBJ2-1, with D perhaps TRBD1 (6 bases). Germline V lookup: CDR1 LGHNA, CDR2 YSLEER. Trimming removed 0 bases from V and 8 bases from J, with 17 bases in between. CDR3 length equals 16 residues.

This clone was found once. This rearrangement joins TRBV10-1 to TRBJ2-5, with D perhaps matching TRBD2 (5 bases). Trimming left V 4 bases short and J 5 bases short, with 14 bases between. Per germline, CDR1 WNHNN and CDR2 SYGVQD (reference sequence). The CDR3 has 14 amino acids. CDR3 nucleotide sequence: TGCGCCAGCAGTGCGGGAACCGCACGGGAGACCCAGTACTTC. It specifies CASSAGTARETQYF.

V usage is TRBV2 and J usage is TRBJ1-5, with no clear D. V lost 4 bases and J 2 bases, leaving 9 bases between the germline ends. Germline CDR1 reads SNHLY; CDR2 reads FYNNEI. CDR3 length equals 14 residues. The DNA for the CDR3 is TGTGCCAGCAGTGCAGACGGGGGCAATCAGCCCCAGCATTTT. Its translation: CASSADGGNQPQHF.

The chain uses TRBV18 and TRBJ2-7; 11 bases agree with TRBD1. V was pared by 3 bases and J by 6 bases, with 1 base of the junction left unmatched. From germline, CDR1 is KGHSH and CDR2 LQKENI. The CDR3 contains 13 residues. The CDR3 DNA is TGTGCCAGCTCACCGGGACAGGGGGTCGAGCAGTACTTC. Translation gives CASSPGQGVEQYF.

The CDR3 region is CSGLQGSSYEQYF. The DNA of the CDR3 is TGCAGCGGACTACAGGGATCCTCGTACGAGCAGTACTTC. The chain is built from TRBV29-1 and TRBJ2-7, with D possibly matching TRBD1 (6 bases). Trimming stripped 7 bases from V and 4 bases from J, with 17 bases between. This CDR3 region has 13 residues. Germline V gives CDR1 SQVTM, CDR2 ANQGSEA.

The chain has TRBV4-3 and TRBJ2-5; 9 bases align to TRBD1. Judging by the DNA end, TRBJ2-7 fits better; the J call may be wrong. Germline V CDR1 and CDR2: LGHNA, YSLEER. There are 16 residues in the CDR3. Written as DNA, the CDR3 is TGCGCCAGCAGCCCAGGGACAGGGTGGGGTTCCTACGAGCAGTACTTC. This encodes CASSPGTGWGSYEQYF.

The rearrangement uses TRBV30 and TRBJ2-2; TRBD1 agrees at 7 bases. This CDR3 is built from 14 residues. The germline V gene encodes CDR1 GTSNPN and CDR2 SVGIG (reference sequence). The trim removed 7 bases at V and 2 bases at J, leaving 7 bases unmatched. The CDR3 reads CAFKWDRNTGELFF. In DNA, the CDR3 is TGTGCCTTCAAGTGGGACAGAAACACCGGGGAGCTGTTTTTT.

The chain couples TRBV7-2 to TRBJ2-7, with 9 positions matching TRBD2. The CDR3 is 16 residues long. V lost 1 base, J lost 0 bases, and 4 bases stayed unmatched. Germline V gene lookup returns CDR1 SGHTA and CDR2 FQGNSA. CDR3 coding DNA: TGTGCCAGCAGCTTAGTCGGTAGCGGGAGCTCCTACGAGCAGTACTTC. It codes for CASSLVGSGSSYEQYF.

V usage is TRBV19 and J usage is TRBJ1-4; 7 bases agree with TRBD1. This CDR3 spans 15 amino acids. In germline, CDR1 is LNHDA, CDR2 SQIVND (reference sequence). Unmatched junction bases numbered 9, after V lost 7 bases and J lost 4 bases. The CDR3 here is CASNRGGQHNEKLFF. The CDR3 coding sequence is TGTGCCAGTAACCGAGGGGGACAGCATAATGAAAAACTGTTTTTT. The whole variable domain, filled in from reference TRBV19 and TRBJ1-4, reads DGGITQSPKYLFRKEGQNVTLSCEQNLNHDAMYWYRQDPGQGLRLIYYSQIVNDFQKGDIAEGYSVSREKKESFPLTVTSAQKNPTAFYLCASNRGGQHNEKLFFGSGTQLSVL.

The chain recombines TRBV7-8 with TRBJ1-5; D call uncertain. V was shortened by 2 bases and J by 4 bases, with 15 bases between the two germline ends. From germline, CDR1 is SGHVS and CDR2 FQNEAQ. The CDR3 loop spans 16 amino acids. As DNA, the CDR3 is TGTGCCAGCAGCTTATGGGCGAGGAGGAAGAATCAGCCCCAGCATTTT. This translates into CASSLWARRKNQPQHF.

The chain couples TRBV30 to TRBJ2-1, with D perhaps TRBD2 (6 bases). V was shortened by 1 base and J by 1 base, with 11 bases between the two germline ends. The CDR3 is made up of 15 amino acids. CDR1 and CDR2 (germline): GTSNPN, SVGIG (reference sequence). The CDR3: CAWSGWRESYNEQFF. The CDR3 DNA sequence: TGTGCCTGGAGTGGTTGGAGGGAGTCCTACAATGAGCAGTTCTTC.

The J gene is TRBJ1-1, the V gene TRBV30, with a tentative D call TRBD1 (6 bases). This CDR3 region has 12 residues. The V gene's germline CDR1 is GTSNPN and CDR2 SVGIG (reference sequence). The V gene lost 5 bases and the J gene lost 4 bases, with 11 bases spanning the gap. CDR3 coding DNA: TGTGCCTGGTTACAGGGACGCACTGAAGCTTTCTTT. This gives the protein CAWLQGRTEAFF.